The 28 T cell receptor beta chains below all came from one sample that was sequenced in a study of blood T cell repertoires in COVID-19. The method was immunoSEQ multiplex PCR; TCRdb's version includes in-frame clones alone and lacks a portion of them. The profile shows roughly 250,000 clones, over 70% of them singletons. Source material: PBMCs or T cells enriched from blood (not recorded which). The source is a woman between 35 and 50 years old who had been exposed to COVID-19.

J is TRBJ1-4 and V is TRBV14; D unresolved. This CDR3 is 15 amino acids long. Germline CDR1 reads SGHDN; CDR2 reads FVKESK. V was cut by 4 bases and J by 3 bases, with 12 bases left in between. CDR3 bases: TGTGCCAGCAGCCGGCAGGCGGGTCCTAATGAAAAACTGTTTTTT. As protein: CASSRQAGPNEKLFF.

This rearrangement joins TRBV9 to TRBJ1-6; maybe TRBD1 (6 bases). V lost 2 bases and J 0 bases, leaving 9 bases between the germline ends. Looked up from germline, CDR1 is SGDLS and CDR2 is YYNGEE. This CDR3 spans 16 amino acids. The CDR3 coding sequence is TGTGCCAGCAGCGTCGGACAGAGCTCCTATAATTCACCCCTCCACTTT. It encodes CASSVGQSSYNSPLHF.

In DNA form, the CDR3 reads TGTGCCACCAGTGGCACCGGGACACCGACGCAGTATTTT. It yields the protein CATSGTGTPTQYF. This chain links TRBV24-1 with TRBJ2-3; D is possibly TRBD1 (6 bases). Germline V CDR1 and CDR2: KGHDR, SFDVKD. This CDR3 region has 13 residues. V dropped 5 bases and J dropped 9 bases, with 14 bases sitting between them.

CDR3 residues: CASSTTGGGNTIYF. CDR3 coding DNA: TGTGCCAGCAGCACGACAGGGGGTGGAAACACCATATATTTT. J is TRBJ1-3 and V is TRBV28; 9 bases are shared with TRBD1. The trim removed 6 bases at V and 3 bases at J, leaving 3 bases unmatched. The CDR3 totals 14 residues. Germline V gene sequence: CDR1 MDHEN, CDR2 SYDVKM.

A single count supports this clone. V is TRBV3-1 (or the pseudogene TRBV3-2) and J is TRBJ1-1; D is unresolved. This CDR3 comprises 14 residues. Germline CDR1 reads LGHDT; CDR2 reads YNNKEL (reference sequence). Between the trimmed V and J ends, which lost 0 bases and 3 bases, there was a span of 8 bases. CDR3 in amino acids: CASSQELYYTEAFF. As DNA, the CDR3 is TGTGCCAGCAGCCAAGAATTATATTACACTGAAGCTTTCTTT.

The chain carries TRBV7-2 and TRBJ2-1; D may be TRBD2 (5 bases). Germline V gene sequence: CDR1 SGHTA, CDR2 FQGNSA. The V end lost 5 bases, the J end lost 5 bases, and 13 bases lay between the germline ends. The CDR3 covers 14 residues. The chain's CDR3 is CASSPLRAHNEQFF. The CDR3 region has the DNA TGTGCCAGCAGCCCCCTGAGGGCCCACAATGAGCAGTTCTTC.

This clone turned up a few times. V and J are TRBV6-4 and TRBJ2-3; TRBD1 matches 7 bases. The CDR3 totals 15 residues. Trimming took 0 bases from V and 4 from J; bases not matched to a gene: 4. Per germline, CDR1 MRHNA and CDR2 SNTAGT. The DNA for the CDR3 is TGTGCCAGCAGTGACTCAGGGGGCCGGGCAGATACGCAGTATTTT. Its translation is CASSDSGGRADTQYF.

A few counts support this clone. The chain's CDR3 is CASSARQASYYGYTF. The CDR3 nucleotides read TGTGCCAGCAGCGCCAGACAGGCCTCCTACTATGGCTACACCTTC. The chain has TRBV7-9 and TRBJ1-2, with D perhaps TRBD1 (6 bases). In germline, CDR1 is SEHNR, CDR2 FQNEAQ (reference sequence). This CDR3 contains 15 residues. The V end lost 5 bases, the J end lost 3 bases, and 16 bases lay between the germline ends.

This clone appeared a few times. This chain joins TRBV5-5 and TRBJ1-3; 8 bases line up with TRBD1. With V trimmed by 5 bases and J by 3 bases, 4 bases remained unmatched. Per the germline V gene, CDR1 is SGHKS and CDR2 is YYEKEE (reference sequence). There are 14 residues in the CDR3. In DNA form, the CDR3 reads TGTGCCAGCAGTACGGGGACAGGTGGAAACACCATATATTTT. Translating it yields CASSTGTGGNTIYF. The complete variable domain, with remaining parts taken from reference TRBV5-5 and TRBJ1-3, reads DAGVTQSPTHLIKTRGQQVTLRCSPISGHKSVSWYQQVLGQGPQFIFQYYEKEERGRGNFPDRFSARQFPNYSSELNVNALLLGDSALYLCASSTGTGGNTIYFGEGSWLTVV.

The V call is TRBV14, the J call TRBJ2-6, with unresolved D. CDR3 length: 14 amino acids. Trimming shortened V by 5 bases and J by 3 bases, and 8 bases separated the two germline ends. CDR1 and CDR2 from the germline V gene are SGHDN and FVKESK. The CDR3 loop is CASSSYYGANVLTF. The CDR3 DNA reads TGTGCCAGCAGCTCATACTATGGGGCCAACGTCCTGACTTTC.

With regard to this clone: Other nucleotide sequences in the sample specify the same CDR3. This chain connects TRBV5-1 to TRBJ2-5; D uncertain. CDR1 SGHRS and CDR2 YFSETQ come from the germline V gene. The CDR3 runs 12 residues. V lost 4 bases and J lost 0, with 4 bases in between. The CDR3 DNA reads TGCGCCAGCAGCCCCGACCAAGAGACCCAGTACTTC. Protein: CASSPDQETQYF.

The chain couples TRBV5-5 to TRBJ1-5; possibly TRBD1 for D (5 bases). The CDR3 is made up of 15 amino acids. The germline V and J ends were trimmed by 4 bases and 2 bases, with 13 bases remaining between them. Germline CDR1 is SGHKS and CDR2 is YYEKEE (reference sequence). The CDR3 spells CASSPQDLGNQPQHF. The CDR3 nucleotides read TGTGCCAGCAGCCCACAGGACCTGGGCAATCAGCCCCAGCATTTT.

The chain has TRBV27 and TRBJ1-1, with D possibly TRBD1 on 6 matching bases. Germline V gene data show CDR1 as MNHEY and CDR2 as SMNVEV (reference sequence). V gave up 7 bases and J gave up 6 bases, with 18 bases separating them. This CDR3 contains 14 residues. CDR3 sequence reads: CASMKGGGNPEAFF. The CDR3 nucleotides read TGTGCCAGCATGAAGGGGGGGGGTAACCCTGAAGCTTTCTTT.

V and J are TRBV11-3 and TRBJ1-1; D is uncertain. Looked up from germline, CDR1 is SGHNT and CDR2 is YENEEA. The germline V and J ends were trimmed by 1 base and 5 bases, with 8 bases remaining between them. The CDR3 spans 13 residues. The CDR3 bases are TGTGCCAGCAGCTTAGGTGAGAGGACTGAAGCTTTCTTT. Translation: CASSLGERTEAFF.

The V and J genes are TRBV7-2 and TRBJ1-1; 10 bases fit TRBD1. The germline V gene has CDR1 SGHTA and CDR2 FQGNSA. V lost 4 bases to trimming and J lost 6 bases; unmatched junction nucleotides: 5. This CDR3 has 14 residues. The CDR3 DNA sequence: TGTGCCAGCAGCTCCGACAGGGGGCTCCCTGAAGCTTTCTTT. Protein: CASSSDRGLPEAFF.

The chain employs TRBV18 and TRBJ2-4; 8 positions match TRBD1. Germline CDR1 is KGHSH and CDR2 is LQKENI. The CDR3 has 17 residues. After removal of 5 bases from V and 1 base from J, the junction contained 10 bases not matched to a gene. The CDR3 coding sequence is TGTGCCAGCTCATCGGTCTCAGGGGGCGCGGCCAAAAACATTCAGTACTTC. Protein product: CASSSVSGGAAKNIQYF.

The chain joins TRBV5-1 to TRBJ2-1; D is unresolved. Germline-derived CDR1 and CDR2 are SGHRS and YFSETQ. There are 11 residues in the CDR3. Between the trimmed V and J ends, which lost 5 bases and 3 bases, there was a span of 3 bases. CDR3 nucleotide sequence: TGCGCCAGCAGTTACTACAATGAGCAGTTCTTC. Translation: CASSYYNEQFF.

The chain recombines TRBV19 with TRBJ1-4, with 8 bases that match TRBD1. There are 14 residues in the CDR3. In germline, CDR1 is LNHDA, CDR2 SQIVND (reference sequence). V gave up 6 bases and J gave up 4 bases; unmatched junction bases: 4. For the CDR3, the DNA is TGTGCCAGTAGCGACAGGGGAGGTAATGAAAAACTGTTTTTT. This encodes CASSDRGGNEKLFF.

This chain uses TRBV7-9 with TRBJ1-6; D may be TRBD1 (6 bases). Trimming took 4 bases from V and 6 from J, leaving 7 bases between them. From germline, CDR1 is SEHNR and CDR2 FQNEAQ (reference sequence). This CDR3 has 13 residues. The CDR3 DNA follows: TGTGCCAGCAGCTCAGGGGCTAATTCACCCCTCCACTTT. Amino acids: CASSSGANSPLHF.

This clone was detected only a few times. J is TRBJ1-2 and V is TRBV28, with 9 positions matching TRBD1. The junction had 15 bases not matched to a gene; V was cut back by 6 bases and J by 13 bases. The CDR3 totals 14 residues. Germline values: CDR1 MDHEN, CDR2 SYDVKM. The CDR3 coding sequence is TGTGCCAGCAGAATATTGGGGACAGGGACTGGTAGCACCTTC. Translated, it gives CASRILGTGTGSTF.

V gene TRBV11-2 combines with J gene TRBJ1-4; D is perhaps TRBD1 (5 bases). With 7 bases removed from V and 6 bases from J, the gap between germline ends came to 15 bases. CDR1 and CDR2 from the germline V gene are SGHAT and FQNNGV. The CDR3 is 14 amino acids. Here the CDR3 reads CASNKQDFHEKLFF. The CDR3 coding sequence is TGTGCCAGCAACAAACAGGATTTCCATGAAAAACTGTTTTTT. Full variable domain (missing parts from reference TRBV11-2 and TRBJ1-4): EAGVAQSPRYKIIEKRQSVAFWCNPISGHATLYWYQQILGQGPKLLIQFQNNGVVDDSQLPKDRFSAERLKGVDSTLKIQPAKLEDSAVYLCASNKQDFHEKLFFGSGTQLSVL.

This clone is a singleton in its sample. This chain links TRBV14 with TRBJ1-3; D unresolved. In germline, CDR1 is SGHDN, CDR2 FVKESK. The CDR3 spans 17 residues. V gave up 5 bases and J gave up 0 bases, with 17 bases separating them. CDR3 amino acids: CASSKGGITFSGNTIYF. The CDR3 nucleotides are TGTGCCAGCAGCAAAGGAGGGATTACCTTCTCTGGAAACACCATATATTTT.

V is TRBV14 and J is TRBJ2-1; the match to TRBD2 covers 14 bases. The germline CDR1 and CDR2 sequences are SGHDN and FVKESK. Unmatched junction bases numbered 6, after V lost 4 bases and J lost 7 bases. The CDR3 length is 16 residues. CDR3 in amino acids: CASSRGTSGSGNEQFF. For the CDR3, the DNA is TGTGCCAGCAGCCGGGGGACTAGCGGGAGCGGGAATGAGCAGTTCTTC. The full variable domain, rest sourced from reference TRBV14 and TRBJ2-1, is EAGVTQFPSHSVIEKGQTVTLRCDPISGHDNLYWYRRVMGKEIKFLLHFVKESKQDESGMPNNRFLAERTGGTYSTLKVQPAELEDSGVYFCASSRGTSGSGNEQFFGPGTRLTVL.

The CDR3: CASSQDSPGNQPQHF. DNA of the CDR3: TGTGCCAGCAGCCAAGATTCGCCCGGGAATCAGCCCCAGCATTTT. The chain couples TRBV3-1 (or the pseudogene TRBV3-2) to TRBJ1-5, with D unresolved. Trimming cost V 0 bases and J 4 bases, with 10 bases left between them. The CDR3 has 15 amino acids. In germline, CDR1 is LGHDT, CDR2 YNNKEL (reference sequence).

This chain connects TRBV12-3 or TRBV12-4 to TRBJ2-3; a possible D gene is TRBD2 (6 bases). V gave up 6 bases and J gave up 6 bases, with 13 bases separating them. The CDR3 runs to 13 residues. The CDR3: CASSQGGGDTQYF. CDR3 DNA: TGTGCCAGCAGCCAAGGTGGGGGGGATACGCAGTATTTT.

The V and J genes are TRBV4-3 and TRBJ1-1; TRBD1 is a possible D gene (5 bases). V lost 4 bases to trimming and J lost 2 bases, with 17 bases between them. The germline V gene has CDR1 LGHNA and CDR2 YSLEER. This CDR3 has 16 amino acids. CDR3: CASSPGGVLLNTEAFF. The CDR3 region has the DNA TGCGCCAGCAGCCCGGGGGGGGTCCTATTAAACACTGAAGCTTTCTTT.

The rearrangement links TRBV24-1 to TRBJ1-2; perhaps TRBD1 as D (6 bases). The CDR3 runs 13 residues. CDR1 KGHDR and CDR2 SFDVKD come from the germline V gene. With 8 bases removed from V and 3 bases from J, the gap between germline ends came to 12 bases. In DNA, the CDR3 is TGTGCCACCAAAGGGTCAGGGGACTATGGCTACACCTTC. Protein product: CATKGSGDYGYTF.

In this sample, this clone turned up a few times. This chain links TRBV6-2 or TRBV6-3 with TRBJ1-1; D is ambiguous. The CDR3 sequence is 13 residues long. Trimming took off 4 bases at V and 0 bases at J, with 6 bases between the two ends. Germline CDR1 MNHEY, CDR2 SVGEGT. CDR3: CASSSPVNTEAFF. DNA of the CDR3: TGTGCCAGCAGTTCCCCGGTGAACACTGAAGCTTTCTTT.